The source of this T cell receptor (beta chain) is a study of blood T cell repertoires in COVID-19. Overall study: There were acute and convalescent COVID-19 samples, and they came from the United States, Italy and Spain. T cells, B-cell-depleted T cells, or PBMCs provided the cDNA or gDNA that served as material.

The CDR3 is 17 residues long. Trimming removed 1 base from V and 5 bases from J; junction bases left unmatched: 10. CDR1 is MGHRA, CDR2 YSYEKL, per germline. In the original processing: The assay estimated nucleated cells by amplifying reference gene primers. Data came from immunoSEQ multiplex PCR; TCRdb stores just in-frame clones and leaves some out. V and J calls plus clone size are reproduced from that table; the DNA served to infer D and trimming. The top ten hold roughly 17% of the sample, which has some 120,000 clones, roughly 80% seen once. The receptor was isolated from a woman between 50 and 59 years old with acute or convalescent COVID-19. Material: peripheral blood. The chain couples TRBV4-1 to TRBJ2-1; 8 bases match TRBD2. The CDR3 DNA sequence: TGCGCCAGCAGCCAAGGACCTCCCGGGGGGGCAAACAATGAGCAGTTCTTC. Protein sequence: CASSQGPPGGANNEQFF.